This entry lists 8 T cell receptor beta chains sequenced from one sample in a study of technical replicates of blood from several donors. Clones were read by immunoSEQ multiplex PCR, and TCRdb kept only the in-frame ones, dropping some. The data hold tens of thousands of clones, with about 97% observed a single time. Sequencing was done on a sample of T cells isolated from PBMCs. These receptor sequences come from a human donor in good health.

The chain uses TRBV4-1 and TRBJ2-3, with 12 bases matching TRBD2. The trim removed 1 base at V and 5 bases at J, leaving 13 bases unmatched. CDR3 size: 19 residues. Germline V gene sequence: CDR1 MGHRA, CDR2 YSYEKL. As DNA, the CDR3 is TGCGCCAGCAGCCAAGGTGGGTCTAGCGGGAGGGCCCTCCAAGATACGCAGTATTTT. This translates into CASSQGGSSGRALQDTQYF.

This chain connects TRBV19 to TRBJ1-5; TRBD1 might be the D (6 bases). The CDR3 totals 14 residues. V lost 8 bases and J 3 bases, leaving 14 bases between the germline ends. The germline V gene encodes CDR1 LNHDA and CDR2 SQIVND (reference sequence). CDR3 sequence: CASDRLLDNQPQHF. The CDR3 DNA is TGTGCCAGTGACAGGTTGTTGGACAATCAGCCCCAGCATTTT. Supplemented by reference TRBV19 and TRBJ1-5, the full variable domain reads DGGITQSPKYLFRKEGQNVTLSCEQNLNHDAMYWYRQDPGQGLRLIYYSQIVNDFQKGDIAEGYSVSREKKESFPLTVTSAQKNPTAFYLCASDRLLDNQPQHFGDGTRLSIL.

This clone was seen only once. This chain uses TRBV30 with TRBJ1-2; unclear D gene. Trimming cost V 3 bases and J 1 base, with 15 bases left between them. The CDR3 has 15 residues. CDR1 and CDR2 (germline): GTSNPN, SVGIG (reference sequence). In DNA form, the CDR3 reads TGTGCCTGGAGGATTCTCGGAGGTAGTAACTATGGCTACACCTTC. It specifies CAWRILGGSNYGYTF.

CDR3 sequence (DNA): TGTGCCAGCAGCTTGGTCTCACAGGGCCCCCAAGAGACCCAGTACTTC. Protein product: CASSLVSQGPQETQYF. V gene TRBV5-6 combines with J gene TRBJ2-5; TRBD1 might be the D (6 bases). V was pared by 0 bases and J by 1 base, with 13 bases between. The CDR3 extends over 16 amino acids. From germline, CDR1 is SGHDT and CDR2 YYEEEE. Full variable domain (outside the CDR3, taken from reference TRBV5-6 and TRBJ2-5): DAGVTQSPTHLIKTRGQQVTLRCSPKSGHDTVSWYQQALGQGPQFIFQYYEEEERQRGNFPDRFSGHQFPNYSSELNVNALLLGDSALYLCASSLVSQGPQETQYFGPGTRLLVL.

This chain uses TRBV7-2 with TRBJ2-7, with TRBD1 matching 8 bases. Germline V CDR1 and CDR2: SGHTA, FQGNSA. The trim removed 1 base at V and 3 bases at J, leaving 8 bases unmatched. The CDR3 is 16 amino acids. CDR3 bases: TGTGCCAGCAGCTTAGTTGGTGGACAGGGTGGCTACGAGCAGTACTTC. It encodes CASSLVGGQGGYEQYF.

V usage is TRBV30 and J usage is TRBJ2-1; 10 nucleotides match TRBD2. CDR3 length: 13 amino acids. The ends lost 5 bases at V and 4 bases at J; junction bases unmatched: 2. Germline CDR1 reads GTSNPN; CDR2 reads SVGIG (reference sequence). The CDR3 DNA sequence: TGTGCCTGGGTAGCGGGGGGATACAATGAGCAGTTCTTC. Amino acid sequence: CAWVAGGYNEQFF.

The chain employs TRBV10-1 and TRBJ2-2; D call uncertain. The V and J ends lost 4 bases and 5 bases respectively, with 5 bases between them. The CDR3 is 12 amino acids. Per the germline V gene, CDR1 is WNHNN and CDR2 is SYGVQD (reference sequence). The CDR3 DNA reads as TGCGCCAGCAGTGGGAGAACCGGGGAGCTGTTTTTT. It specifies CASSGRTGELFF.

This chain links TRBV4-1 with TRBJ1-2, with a weak D call TRBD1 (6 bases). There are 15 residues in the CDR3. Germline values: CDR1 MGHRA, CDR2 YSYEKL. V was trimmed by 1 base and J by 3 bases, leaving 12 bases between them. The CDR3 loop is CASSQAHRVDYGYTF. The CDR3 bases are TGCGCCAGCAGCCAAGCACACAGGGTGGACTATGGCTACACCTTC.